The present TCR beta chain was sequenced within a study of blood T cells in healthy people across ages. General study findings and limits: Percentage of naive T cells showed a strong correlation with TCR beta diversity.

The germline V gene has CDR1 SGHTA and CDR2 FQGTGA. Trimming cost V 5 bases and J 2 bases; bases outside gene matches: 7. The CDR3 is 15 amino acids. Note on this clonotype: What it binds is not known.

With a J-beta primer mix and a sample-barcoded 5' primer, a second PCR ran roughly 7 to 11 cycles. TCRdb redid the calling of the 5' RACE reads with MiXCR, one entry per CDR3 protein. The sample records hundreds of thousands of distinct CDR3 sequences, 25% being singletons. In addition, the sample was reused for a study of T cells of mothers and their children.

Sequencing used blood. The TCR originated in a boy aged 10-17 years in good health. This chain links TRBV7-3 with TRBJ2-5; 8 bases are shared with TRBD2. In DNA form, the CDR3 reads TGTGCCAGCAGCCCAGGAGTAGCGGGGCAAGAGACCCAGTACTTC. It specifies CASSPGVAGQETQYF. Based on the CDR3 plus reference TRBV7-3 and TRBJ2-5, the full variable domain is GAGVSQTPSNKVTEKGKYVELRCDPISGHTALYWYRQSLGQGPEFLIYFQGTGAADDSGLPNDRFFAVRPEGSVSTLKIQRTERGDSAVYLCASSPGVAGQETQYFGPGTRLLVL.